The 14 T cell receptor beta chains below come from one sample, sequenced in a study of blood T cells in healthy people across ages. Next came a second PCR, run for about 7 to 12 cycles, which used a sample-barcoded 5' primer along with a J-beta primer mix. TCRdb fed the 5' RACE reads into MiXCR, producing one record per CDR3 protein. The sample yields roughly 800,000 distinct CDR3 sequences, 58% seen once. Sample: blood. These receptors were obtained from a man in his thirties or forties in good health.

This clonotype was observed a handful of times. The chain uses TRBV20-1 and TRBJ2-1; D is perhaps TRBD2 (5 bases). The CDR3 loop spans 13 amino acids. Germline CDR1 reads DFQATT; CDR2 reads SNEGSKA (reference sequence). V was cut by 5 bases and J by 5 bases, with 13 bases left in between. CDR3: CSAFGLANNEQFF. DNA of the CDR3: TGCAGTGCTTTTGGGCTAGCAAACAATGAGCAGTTCTTC.

This clonotype appeared once. V and J are TRBV9 and TRBJ1-1; D perhaps matches TRBD1 (5 bases). Trimming took off 4 bases at V and 2 bases at J, with 12 bases between the two ends. Germline V gene data show CDR1 as SGDLS and CDR2 as YYNGEE. The CDR3 contains 14 residues. CDR3 DNA: TGTGCCAGCAGCTTCTTGACAGCAAACACTGAAGCTTTCTTT. Translation: CASSFLTANTEAFF. The full variable domain, rest sourced from reference TRBV9 and TRBJ1-1, is DSGVTQTPKHLITATGQRVTLRCSPRSGDLSVYWYQQSLDQGLQFLIQYYNGEERAKGNILERFSAQQFPDLHSELNLSSLELGDSALYFCASSFLTANTEAFFGQGTRLTVV.

The chain employs TRBV6-2 or TRBV6-3 and TRBJ2-2, with TRBD1 matching over 9 bases. The CDR3 consists of 17 residues. V lost 7 bases and J lost 6; bases outside the gene matches: 15. Germline V gene data show CDR1 as MNHEY and CDR2 as SVGEGT. The CDR3 nucleotides read TGTGCCAGCACCACCGCCACAGGGGGCGAAAGGGCCGGGGAGCTGTTTTTT. Protein: CASTTATGGERAGELFF.

V usage is TRBV7-3 and J usage is TRBJ2-3; D remains unclear. Trimming took off 2 bases at V and 6 bases at J, with 12 bases between the two ends. The germline gives CDR1 SGHTA, CDR2 FQGTGA. The CDR3 is made up of 14 amino acids. CDR3 nucleotide sequence: TGTGCCAGCAGCTTAGCCTCATTTGGTGATACGCAGTATTTT. This gives the protein CASSLASFGDTQYF.

CDR3: CASSYQQGWGNSPLHF. CDR3 DNA: TGTGCCAGCAGTTACCAACAGGGGTGGGGTAATTCACCCCTCCACTTT. The chain links TRBV27 to TRBJ1-6; TRBD1 aligns across 7 bases. CDR1 is MNHEY and CDR2 is SMNVEV in the germline V gene (reference sequence). This CDR3 has 16 residues. Losses at the gene ends were 4 bases for V and 6 bases for J; bases not matched to a gene: 9.

V is TRBV3-1 and J is TRBJ2-3; possible D gene TRBD2, 5 bases. The CDR3 has 18 amino acids. Germline values: CDR1 LGHDT, CDR2 YNNKEL (reference sequence). The V gene lost 0 bases and the J gene lost 0 bases, with 16 bases spanning the gap. CDR3: CASSQDPLDPISTDTQYF. The CDR3, as DNA: TGTGCCAGCAGCCAAGACCCACTAGACCCGATTAGCACAGATACGCAGTATTTT.

The chain couples TRBV7-2 to TRBJ2-7; 9 bases are shared with TRBD1. Germline V gene data show CDR1 as SGHTA and CDR2 as FQGNSA. Trimming at V came to 1 base and at J to 2 bases, leaving 3 bases not matched to a gene. CDR3 length equals 15 residues. This CDR3 reads CASSLEGQGPYEQYF. In nucleotides, the CDR3 is TGTGCCAGCAGCTTAGAGGGACAGGGACCCTACGAGCAGTACTTC. Supplemented by reference TRBV7-2 and TRBJ2-7, the full variable domain reads GAGVSQSPSNKVTEKGKDVELRCDPISGHTALYWYRQSLGQGLEFLIYFQGNSAPDKSGLPSDRFSAERTGGSVSTLTIQRTQQEDSAVYLCASSLEGQGPYEQYFGPGTRLTVT.

This chain connects TRBV7-8 to TRBJ2-1; D assignment may be TRBD1 or TRBD2 (5 bases each). This CDR3 comprises 16 residues. With 7 bases removed from V and 6 bases from J, the gap between germline ends came to 22 bases. Germline V gives CDR1 SGHVS, CDR2 FQNEAQ. CDR3 sequence reads: CASNPVGDVPVNEQFF. For the CDR3, the DNA is TGTGCCAGCAATCCGGTCGGGGACGTCCCGGTCAATGAGCAGTTCTTC. Based on the CDR3 plus reference TRBV7-8 and TRBJ2-1, the full variable domain is GAGVSQSPRYKVAKRGQDVALRCDPISGHVSLFWYQQALGQGPEFLTYFQNEAQLDKSGLPSDRFFAERPEGSVSTLKIQRTQQEDSAVYLCASNPVGDVPVNEQFFGPGTRLTVL.

The V and J genes are TRBV20-1 and TRBJ1-5, with D maybe TRBD1 (5 bases). CDR3 length equals 16 residues. V lost 5 bases and J lost 9, with 26 bases in between. The germline V gene encodes CDR1 DFQATT and CDR2 SNEGSKA (reference sequence). CDR3 nucleotide sequence: TGCAGTGCTGCACCCGGCGGGGCAATAGCCGGGTCGCCCCAGCATTTT. Its translation: CSAAPGGAIAGSPQHF.

This clonotype was observed a handful of times. The chain has TRBV3-1 and TRBJ2-5; TRBD1 matches at 7 bases. V was pared by 3 bases and J by 1 base, with 8 bases of the junction left unmatched. From germline, CDR1 is LGHDT and CDR2 YNNKEL (reference sequence). This CDR3 has 16 residues. CDR3 bases: TGTGCCAGCAGCCAGCCGGGACAGAATCTCCAAGAGACCCAGTACTTC. Amino acid sequence: CASSQPGQNLQETQYF.

This clonotype was seen just once. The rearrangement links TRBV20-1 to TRBJ2-2; D call uncertain. This CDR3 is 11 amino acids long. V was shortened by 2 bases and J by 8 bases, with 6 bases between the two germline ends. Germline-derived CDR1 and CDR2 are DFQATT and SNEGSKA (reference sequence). As DNA, the CDR3 is TGCAGTGCTAGAAAAAGTGGGGAGCTGTTTTTT. It translates to CSARKSGELFF.

The chain carries TRBV28 and TRBJ2-7, with 9 bases fitting TRBD1. CDR3 length: 15 residues. Germline CDR1 reads MDHEN; CDR2 reads SYDVKM. With V trimmed by 2 bases and J by 1 base, 3 bases remained unmatched. CDR3 in DNA: TGTGCCAGCAGTTTACGGACAGGGGCTTCCTACGAGCAGTACTTC. Translating it yields CASSLRTGASYEQYF.

This clonotype showed up just once. This chain connects TRBV28 to TRBJ2-1, with D hard to call. The CDR3 length is 15 residues. Germline V lookup: CDR1 MDHEN, CDR2 SYDVKM. Trimming shortened V by 1 base and J by 0 bases, and 7 bases separated the two germline ends. This CDR3 is CASSLSWYSYNEQFF. The CDR3, as DNA: TGTGCCAGCAGTTTATCATGGTACTCCTACAATGAGCAGTTCTTC.

There are a few counts of this clonotype. This chain links TRBV20-1 with TRBJ2-1; 7 bases match TRBD2. V shed 5 bases and J 4 bases; nucleotides not matched to a gene: 2. The CDR3 has 12 residues. Looked up from germline, CDR1 is DFQATT and CDR2 is SNEGSKA (reference sequence). The CDR3 nucleotides are TGCAGTGCTCCTAGCGGATACAATGAGCAGTTCTTC. Its translation: CSAPSGYNEQFF.